A single sample gave rise to the 24 T cell receptor beta chains below, sequenced in a study of T cells in Graves' hyperthyroidism and ophthalmopathy. RNA transcripts yielded amplified TCR beta CDR3 regions. Using the HTBI primer set, a first-round RT-PCR was run on the TCR CDR3. One entry per CDR3 protein results from TCRdb running MiXCR on the multiplex PCR reads. The table records around 300,000 distinct CDR3 sequences, more than 11% of them present only once. The sequenced sample was blood. The origin of the receptors is a woman aged 30 to 39 with Graves' hyperthyroidism.

The chain carries TRBV20-1 and TRBJ2-1, with 10 bases aligning to TRBD2. V shed 5 bases, J shed 4 bases, and the junction held 8 bases outside the gene matches. Germline V gene lookup returns CDR1 DFQATT and CDR2 SNEGSKA (reference sequence). The CDR3 consists of 15 residues. The CDR3 DNA follows: TGCAGTGCTGAGCCAGCGGGAGGGTCTTACAATGAGCAGTTCTTC. Its protein is CSAEPAGGSYNEQFF.

This clonotype has ten or more counts. This chain connects TRBV20-1 to TRBJ2-1; TRBD2 matches at 8 bases. The V segment lost 3 bases and the J segment 11 bases; nucleotides outside the gene matches: 12. The CDR3 is 14 residues long. The V gene's germline CDR1 is DFQATT and CDR2 SNEGSKA (reference sequence). The CDR3 DNA sequence: TGCAGTGCTAGGGTTAGCGGGATAGGACGGCAGCAGTTCTTC. Translating gives CSARVSGIGRQQFF.

The chain employs TRBV30 and TRBJ2-1, with 8 bases identical to TRBD2. The ends lost 8 bases at V and 8 bases at J; junction bases unmatched: 11. The germline V gene encodes CDR1 GTSNPN and CDR2 SVGIG (reference sequence). The CDR3 has 13 residues. The CDR3 DNA sequence: TGTGCCGGCTGGGACGGGAGGGCCTATGAGCAGTTCTTC. It yields the protein CAGWDGRAYEQFF. Using reference TRBV30 and TRBJ2-1 for the parts outside the CDR3, the full variable domain is SQTIHQWPATLVQPVGSPLSLECTVEGTSNPNLYWYRQAAGRGLQLLFYSVGIGQISSEVPQNLSASRPQDRQFILSSKKLLLSDSGFYLCAGWDGRAYEQFFGPGTRLTVL.

This clonotype was found once. The rearrangement uses TRBV3-1 and TRBJ1-5; D not certain. The CDR3 is 17 residues long. The V gene lost 1 base and the J gene lost 0 bases, with 13 bases spanning the gap. Germline lookup yields CDR1 LGHDT and CDR2 YNNKEL (reference sequence). CDR3 nucleotides: TGTGCCAGCAGCCAAGGGTACGTTACCTATAGCAATCAGCCCCAGCATTTT. Its protein product is CASSQGYVTYSNQPQHF.

The chain has TRBV20-1 and TRBJ2-7, with D possibly TRBD1 on 7 matching bases. Germline loops: CDR1 DFQATT, CDR2 SNEGSKA (reference sequence). V lost 6 bases and J lost 4, with 22 bases in between. There are 15 residues in the CDR3. Here the CDR3 reads CSAYFDRDLKYEQYF. In DNA form, the CDR3 reads TGCAGTGCGTACTTCGACAGGGACTTGAAGTACGAGCAGTACTTC.

The V gene is TRBV20-1, the J gene TRBJ1-2, with D perhaps TRBD1 (5 bases). V was shortened by 0 bases and J by 6 bases, with 23 bases between the two germline ends. The CDR3 has 17 amino acids. The germline gives CDR1 DFQATT, CDR2 SNEGSKA (reference sequence). The CDR3 reads CSARDLPPGPHLDGYTF. In DNA, the CDR3 is TGCAGTGCTAGAGATTTACCTCCGGGACCGCACCTAGATGGCTACACCTTC.

This clonotype was seen many times. The genes are TRBV6-1 and TRBJ2-7; 10 nucleotides line up with TRBD1. CDR3 length: 16 amino acids. V shed 6 bases, J shed 3 bases, and the junction held 11 bases outside the gene matches. The germline V gene has CDR1 MNHNS and CDR2 SASEGT. The CDR3 loop is CASRASAGQGGYEQYF. CDR3 nucleotide sequence: TGTGCCAGCAGGGCCTCCGCCGGACAGGGGGGCTACGAGCAGTACTTC.

This clonotype was counted ten times or more. The V and J genes are TRBV28 and TRBJ2-5, with a possible D match to TRBD1 (5 bases). Germline V gene data show CDR1 as MDHEN and CDR2 as SYDVKM. This CDR3 has 15 residues. The V end lost 4 bases, the J end lost 3 bases, and 15 bases lay between the germline ends. DNA for the CDR3: TGTGCCAGCAGTTACGGCGACAGTGCAGAAGAGACCCAGTACTTC. This gives the protein CASSYGDSAEETQYF.

This clonotype was counted ten times or more. In DNA form, the CDR3 reads TGTGCCAGCAGTGAGATTCGAGGGGGAGTCACTCTAAGCTACGAGCAGTACTTC. Protein: CASSEIRGGVTLSYEQYF. The chain is built from TRBV2 and TRBJ2-7; a weak D match, TRBD1 (6 bases). Germline assignment: CDR1 SNHLY and CDR2 FYNNEI. Trimming removed 3 bases from V and 3 bases from J, with 24 bases in between. The CDR3 has 18 amino acids.

This clonotype was observed at least ten times. The chain has TRBV15 and TRBJ2-1; D not resolved. This CDR3 region has 16 residues. Between the trimmed V and J ends, which lost 3 bases and 9 bases, there was a span of 21 bases. Germline values: CDR1 LNHNV, CDR2 YYDKDF (reference sequence). The CDR3 DNA reads as TGTGCCACCAGCAGGGAAGTTAGCCGGGCCATAAGTGAGCAGTTCTTC. It translates to CATSREVSRAISEQFF.

The rearrangement joins TRBV11-2 to TRBJ1-3; no reliable D call. The CDR3 totals 13 residues. CDR1 and CDR2 (germline): SGHAT, FQNNGV. With 5 bases removed from V and 8 bases from J, the gap between germline ends came to 13 bases. The CDR3 here is CASSPGRRDTIYF. The CDR3 region has the DNA TGTGCCAGCAGCCCAGGACGGCGGGACACCATATATTTT. The variable domain in full, with the rest retrieved from reference TRBV11-2 and TRBJ1-3, is EAGVAQSPRYKIIEKRQSVAFWCNPISGHATLYWYQQILGQGPKLLIQFQNNGVVDDSQLPKDRFSAERLKGVDSTLKIQPAKLEDSAVYLCASSPGRRDTIYFGEGSWLTVV.

This clonotype was recorded many times. The chain uses TRBV7-2 and TRBJ1-1; D gene uncertain. CDR1 and CDR2 (germline): SGHTA, FQGNSA. The CDR3 contains 14 residues. Deletions cut 1 base from V and 0 bases from J, with 6 bases between. CDR3 sequence (DNA): TGTGCCAGCAGCTTAGGGTGGGTGAACACTGAAGCTTTCTTT. Protein: CASSLGWVNTEAFF.

This clonotype was picked up a small number of times. The chain carries TRBV30 and TRBJ2-4; D call uncertain. With 4 bases removed from V and 1 base from J, the gap between germline ends came to 14 bases. This CDR3 has 15 amino acids. CDR1 is GTSNPN, CDR2 SVGIG, per germline (reference sequence). DNA of the CDR3: TGTGCCTGGACGTACTCAAAGGGCGCCAAAAACATTCAGTACTTC. Translated, it gives CAWTYSKGAKNIQYF.

This clonotype was seen only a few times. The chain carries TRBV20-1 and TRBJ2-5; TRBD2 is a possible D gene (6 bases). V was trimmed by 4 bases and J by 4 bases, leaving 22 bases between them. The V gene's germline CDR1 is DFQATT and CDR2 SNEGSKA (reference sequence). There are 16 residues in the CDR3. This chain's CDR3 is CSAIPTLRGARETQYF. In DNA form, the CDR3 reads TGCAGTGCTATACCCACTCTACGCGGGGCGAGAGAGACCCAGTACTTC.

This clonotype showed up many times. The gene calls are TRBV28 and TRBJ2-7; the match to TRBD1 covers 8 bases. The CDR3 length is 16 residues. V lost 4 bases and J lost 3; bases outside the gene matches: 11. Germline CDR1 is MDHEN and CDR2 is SYDVKM. The CDR3 DNA follows: TGTGCCAGCAGTTCAGGGGGAGGACAGGGTCGCTACGAGCAGTACTTC. Residues: CASSSGGGQGRYEQYF.

The chain joins TRBV9 to TRBJ1-3, with 9 bases lining up with TRBD1. Germline V CDR1 and CDR2: SGDLS, YYNGEE. CDR3 length: 17 residues. V lost 4 bases and J lost 5; bases outside the gene matches: 13. CDR3 region: CASSTDPGQGGRNTIYF. CDR3 nucleotides: TGTGCCAGCAGCACAGATCCGGGACAGGGAGGCCGAAACACCATATATTTT.

The rearrangement uses TRBV10-3 and TRBJ2-1, with TRBD2 as a possible D gene (5 bases). CDR1 is ENHRY and CDR2 is SYGVKD in the germline V gene. This CDR3 is 14 amino acids long. Between the trimmed V and J ends, which lost 8 bases and 3 bases, there was a span of 14 bases. The CDR3 nucleotides are TGTGCCATCTTTTCGGCAGGACTCTACAATGAGCAGTTCTTC. This encodes CAIFSAGLYNEQFF.

This clonotype was recorded many times. The chain uses TRBV28 and TRBJ2-7; no firm D call. Per the germline V gene, CDR1 is MDHEN and CDR2 is SYDVKM. This CDR3 is built from 12 residues. Trimming removed 6 bases at V and 1 base at J, with 7 bases between. DNA for the CDR3: TGTGCCAGCAGCGGCGGATCCTACGAGCAGTACTTC. Translating it yields CASSGGSYEQYF.

The rearrangement joins TRBV20-1 to TRBJ1-5, with 7 nucleotides matching TRBD1. The germline V gene has CDR1 DFQATT and CDR2 SNEGSKA (reference sequence). The CDR3 is 17 residues long. Unmatched junction bases numbered 12, after V lost 3 bases and J lost 1 base. CDR3 coding DNA: TGCAGTGCTAGGCCTCTTACAGGGGCGGTGAGCAATCAGCCCCAGCATTTT. Amino acid sequence: CSARPLTGAVSNQPQHF.

J is TRBJ2-3 and V is TRBV10-3, with 8 bases fitting TRBD2. This CDR3 is built from 17 residues. V was pared by 2 bases and J by 0 bases, with 7 bases of the junction left unmatched. The germline gives CDR1 ENHRY, CDR2 SYGVKD. CDR3: CAISENPPSGSTDTQYF. The CDR3 DNA sequence: TGTGCCATCAGTGAGAATCCGCCTAGCGGGAGCACAGATACGCAGTATTTT.

At least ten counts were recorded for this clonotype. This rearrangement joins TRBV6-1 to TRBJ1-5; D unresolved. The V end lost 8 bases, the J end lost 0 bases, and 11 bases lay between the germline ends. Germline-derived CDR1 and CDR2 are MNHNS and SASEGT. The CDR3 is made up of 14 amino acids. The CDR3 nucleotides are TGTGCCAGCTGGGATATTTATAGCAATCAGCCCCAGCATTTT. The encoded protein is CASWDIYSNQPQHF.

The table lists this clonotype with many counts. This chain connects TRBV28 to TRBJ2-1; D uncertain. Trimming left V 7 bases short and J 4 bases short, with 14 bases between. CDR1 and CDR2 from the germline V gene are MDHEN and SYDVKM. The CDR3 is 14 amino acids. The DNA of the CDR3 is TGTGCCAGCACTCTTGAAGAGGTTTACAATGAGCAGTTCTTC. Protein product: CASTLEEVYNEQFF.

This clonotype was detected many times. The rearrangement links TRBV2 to TRBJ2-7, with D perhaps given as TRBD1 or TRBD2 (5 bases each). Germline CDR1 reads SNHLY; CDR2 reads FYNNEI. The CDR3 covers 14 residues. The germline V and J ends were trimmed by 3 bases and 4 bases, with 13 bases remaining between them. The CDR3 bases are TGTGCCAGCAGTGAGTTGGGGGTAGGGTACGAGCAGTACTTC. Translation: CASSELGVGYEQYF.

This clonotype was recorded a few times. V and J are TRBV19 and TRBJ1-5, with TRBD1 identical over 7 bases. V was clipped by 9 bases and J by 0 bases; unmatched bases: 14. There are 17 residues in the CDR3. Germline CDR1 LNHDA, CDR2 SQIVND (reference sequence). The DNA of the CDR3 is TGTGCCAGCCTCGGGACAGCTTCCCCATATAGCAATCAGCCCCAGCATTTT. Protein product: CASLGTASPYSNQPQHF.